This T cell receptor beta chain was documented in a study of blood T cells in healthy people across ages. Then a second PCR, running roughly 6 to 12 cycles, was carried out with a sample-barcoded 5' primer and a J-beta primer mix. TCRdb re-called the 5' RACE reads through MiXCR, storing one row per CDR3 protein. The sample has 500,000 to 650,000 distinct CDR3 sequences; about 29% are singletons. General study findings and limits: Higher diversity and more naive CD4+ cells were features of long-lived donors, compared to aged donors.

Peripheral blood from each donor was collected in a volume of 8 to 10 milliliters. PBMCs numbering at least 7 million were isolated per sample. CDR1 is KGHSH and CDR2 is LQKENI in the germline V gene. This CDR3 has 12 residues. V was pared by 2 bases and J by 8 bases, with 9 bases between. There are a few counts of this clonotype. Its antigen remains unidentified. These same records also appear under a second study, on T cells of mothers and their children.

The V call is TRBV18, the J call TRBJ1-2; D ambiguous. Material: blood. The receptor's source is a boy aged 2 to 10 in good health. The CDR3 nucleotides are TGTGCCAGCTCACCAGAGGGAAGAGGCTACACCTTC. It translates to CASSPEGRGYTF. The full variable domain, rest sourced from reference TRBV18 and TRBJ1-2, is NAGVMQNPRHLVRRRGQEARLRCSPMKGHSHVYWYRQLPEEGLKFMVYLQKENIIDESGMPKERFSAEFPKEGPSILRIQQVVRGDSAAYFCASSPEGRGYTFGSGTRLTVV.